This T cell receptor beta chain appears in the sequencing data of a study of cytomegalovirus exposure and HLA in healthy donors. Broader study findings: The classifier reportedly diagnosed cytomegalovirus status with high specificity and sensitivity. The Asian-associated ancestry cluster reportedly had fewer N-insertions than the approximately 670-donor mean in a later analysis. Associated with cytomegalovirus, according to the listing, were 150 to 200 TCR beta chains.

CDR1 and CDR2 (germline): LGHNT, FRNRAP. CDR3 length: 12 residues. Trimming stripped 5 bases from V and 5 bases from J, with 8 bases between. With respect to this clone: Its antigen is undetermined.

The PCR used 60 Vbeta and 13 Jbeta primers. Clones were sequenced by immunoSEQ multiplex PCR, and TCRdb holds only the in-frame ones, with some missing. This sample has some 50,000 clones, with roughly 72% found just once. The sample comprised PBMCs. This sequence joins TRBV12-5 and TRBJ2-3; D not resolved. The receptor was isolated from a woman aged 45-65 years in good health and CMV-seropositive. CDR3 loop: CASGPRLDTQYF. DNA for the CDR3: TGTGCTAGTGGTCCGAGACTAGATACGCAGTATTTT.